This T cell receptor (beta chain) was sequenced for a study of somatic mutations in cytotoxic T cells in rheumatoid arthritis. Each population, CD4+ and CD8+ cells, was isolated by positive magnetic bead selection and checked for purity by flow cytometry. V was pared by 6 bases and J by 0 bases, with 4 bases of the junction left unmatched. Germline lookup yields CDR1 SGHAT and CDR2 FQNNGV. The CDR3 totals 15 residues. As for this clone: What it binds is unknown.

Study-level points and caveats: For patients with rheumatoid arthritis, CD8+ clonality went up with age, while healthy controls showed no such change. Patients with rheumatoid arthritis did not differ significantly from age-matched healthy controls in CD8+ T-cell clonality. What antigens the expanded CD8+ clones targeted remained unknown.

The table came from immunoSEQ multiplex PCR; TCRdb's copy has only in-frame clones and leaves some out. The sample carries tens of thousands of clones, about four fifths recorded once. V and J are TRBV11-2 and TRBJ1-4, with 7 bases identical to TRBD1. The receptor was derived from an adult with rheumatoid arthritis. Sequencing was performed on CD8+ T cells sorted from blood. The chain's CDR3 is CASRAGQTTNEKLFF. For the CDR3, the DNA is TGTGCCAGCAGGGCGGGACAGACAACTAATGAAAAACTGTTTTTT.